This T cell receptor (beta chain) stems from a study of blood T cell repertoires in COVID-19. Adults between about 18 and 89 years of age took part from about two dozen US areas. Clinical history as reported by participants underpinned cohort assignment. The repertoire was sequenced with immunoSEQ multiplex PCR; TCRdb's copy has only in-frame clones and lacks some. The data contain over 200,000 clones, 80% to 90% of them singletons. This clonotype originated in a woman under 40 who had been exposed to COVID-19. Material: PBMCs or T cells enriched from blood (not recorded which).

DNA of the CDR3: TGCGCCAGCAGTGATAGGACTAGCGGGATTTACGAGCAGTACTTC. This sequence encodes CASSDRTSGIYEQYF. This sequence joins TRBV10-1 and TRBJ2-7; TRBD2 agrees at 12 bases. This CDR3 is built from 15 residues. Looked up from germline, CDR1 is WNHNN and CDR2 is SYGVQD (reference sequence). The ends lost 3 bases at V and 4 bases at J; junction bases unmatched: 4.